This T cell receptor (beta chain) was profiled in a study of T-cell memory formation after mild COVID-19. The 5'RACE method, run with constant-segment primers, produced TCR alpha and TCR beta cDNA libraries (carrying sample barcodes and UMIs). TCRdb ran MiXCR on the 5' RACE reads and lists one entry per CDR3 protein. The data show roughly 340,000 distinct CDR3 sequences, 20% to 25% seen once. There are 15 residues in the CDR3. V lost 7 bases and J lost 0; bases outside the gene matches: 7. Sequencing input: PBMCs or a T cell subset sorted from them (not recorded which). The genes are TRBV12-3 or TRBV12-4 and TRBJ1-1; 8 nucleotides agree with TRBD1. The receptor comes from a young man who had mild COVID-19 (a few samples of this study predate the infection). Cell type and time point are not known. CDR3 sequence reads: CASIHDRGLNTEAFF. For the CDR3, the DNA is TGTGCCAGCATACACGACAGGGGTCTGAACACTGAAGCTTTCTTT.